This T cell receptor beta chain was recovered during a study of regulatory T cells in long-lasting Graves disease. Study context: Recently diagnosed Graves' patients had received antithyroid drugs for under 3 months. Study-level points and caveats: Newly diagnosed disease favored TRBV20-1 and TRBJ2-1 over persistent disease.

This clonotype was counted at least ten times. Its antigen remains unknown. The CDR3 totals 13 residues. V was pared by 3 bases and J by 5 bases, with 7 bases of the junction left unmatched. The V gene's germline CDR1 is SQVTM and CDR2 ANQGSEA. As to time point: newly diagnosed GD, antithyroid drugs for less than 3 months. The TCR library was made from RNA extracted from PBMCs. Patient provenance is recorded as an endocrinology department in Xi'an, China. Arm-PCR of CDR3 regions and iRepertoire HTBI primers were used to build TCR beta libraries. From the multiplex PCR reads, TCRdb called clonotypes with MiXCR, one entry per CDR3 protein. The data hold fewer than 550,000 distinct CDR3 sequences, with about 15% observed a single time. The same specimen was also included in a second study, on T cells in Graves' hyperthyroidism and ophthalmopathy. That paper notes: Orbital computed tomography and thyroid ultrasound, together with serum TRAb and thyroxine and clinical symptoms, were used for diagnoses.

The chain joins TRBV29-1 to TRBJ2-7; the match to TRBD1 covers 7 bases. The sample in question was peripheral blood mononuclear cells (PBMCs), obtained at new diagnosis, from a patient treated with antithyroid drugs. This receptor was identified in a woman between 40 and 65 years old with Graves disease. CDR3 bases: TGCAGCGTTGACGTTCTGACAGGGCACGAGCAGTACTTC. Its protein is CSVDVLTGHEQYF.